What follows describes a single TCR beta chain. No antigen is known for it. This sample stems from a study of shared clonotypes between healthy human individuals. The study, taken as a whole, reports: Generation of non-shared clonotypes was less probable than generation of clonotypes shared by all four donors. Larger estimated richness was generally recorded for naive subsets relative to memory subsets.

V trimming: 5 bases; J trimming: 3 bases; junction bases outside the gene matches: 5. Germline lookup yields CDR1 SGHTA and CDR2 FQGNSA. The CDR3 has 17 amino acids. Only Caucasian adults living in Nashville, Tennessee served as donors. Naive CD45RA+ and memory CD45RA-negative subsets were split from CD4+ cells. Clones were read by immunoSEQ multiplex PCR, and TCRdb kept only the in-frame ones, dropping some. The data show millions of clones, around 90% seen once. Specimen: naive CD4+ T cells sorted from blood. As to subset: CD45RA+ positively selected. This clonotype originated in a man younger than 35 in good health. This rearrangement joins TRBV7-2 to TRBJ2-1; 15 positions agree with TRBD2. CDR3: CASSPGTSGRFYNEQFF. DNA of the CDR3: TGTGCCAGCAGCCCCGGGACTAGCGGGAGGTTCTACAATGAGCAGTTCTTC.